This TCR beta chain was captured in a study of molecular identifiers for immune sequencing clone quantification. Study observations and caveats: Identical TCR molecules sharing a barcode could underestimate highly expanded clone sizes.

Germline assignment: CDR1 LGHDT and CDR2 YNNKEL (reference sequence). V lost 0 bases, J lost 2 bases, and 10 bases lay in between. The CDR3 spans 15 residues. Note on this clonotype: The antigen remains unidentified.

For bulk TCR libraries, previously described methods and listed TCR primers were used. TCRdb re-called the PCR reads through MiXCR, storing one row per CDR3 protein. This sample has more than 450,000 distinct CDR3 sequences; around 21% occur once, and the top ten carry 0.65% to 0.95%. With 10%, 30% or 50% of RNA, roughly 18,000 to 1,100,000 naive CD8 T cells were sequenced. Researchers sorted naive CD8 T cells as cells that were CD8+CD4-CCR7+CD45RA+. The rearrangement joins TRBV3-1 to TRBJ2-5, with D tentatively TRBD2 (5 bases). This clonotype originated in a human donor in good health. Some libraries in this study had Jurkat cell RNA spiked in. The sample consisted of naive CD8+ T cells from blood, with Jurkat cell RNA spiked in. Subset in this sample: FACS-sorted CD8+CD4-CCR7+CD45RA+ naive T cells. The CDR3 here is CASSQDPGTQETQYF. The CDR3 DNA follows: TGTGCCAGCAGCCAAGATCCGGGAACACAAGAGACCCAGTACTTC.